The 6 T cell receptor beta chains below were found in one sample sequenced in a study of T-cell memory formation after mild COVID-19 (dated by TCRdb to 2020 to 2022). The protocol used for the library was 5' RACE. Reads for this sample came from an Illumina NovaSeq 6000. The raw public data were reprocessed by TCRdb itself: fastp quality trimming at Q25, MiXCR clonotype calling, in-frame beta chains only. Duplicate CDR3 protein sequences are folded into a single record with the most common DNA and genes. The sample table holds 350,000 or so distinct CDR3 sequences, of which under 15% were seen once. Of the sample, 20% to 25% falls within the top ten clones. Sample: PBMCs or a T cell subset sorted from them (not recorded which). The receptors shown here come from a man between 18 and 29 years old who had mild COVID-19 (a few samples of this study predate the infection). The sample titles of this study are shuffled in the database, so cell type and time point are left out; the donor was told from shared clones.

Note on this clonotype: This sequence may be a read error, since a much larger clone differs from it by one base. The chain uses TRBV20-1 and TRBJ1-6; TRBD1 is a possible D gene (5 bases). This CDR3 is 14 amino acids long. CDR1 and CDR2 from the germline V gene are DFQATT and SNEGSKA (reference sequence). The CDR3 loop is CSAKGPSYNLPLHF. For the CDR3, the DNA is TGCAGTGCTAAGGGGCCCTCCTATAATTTACCCCTCCACTTT.

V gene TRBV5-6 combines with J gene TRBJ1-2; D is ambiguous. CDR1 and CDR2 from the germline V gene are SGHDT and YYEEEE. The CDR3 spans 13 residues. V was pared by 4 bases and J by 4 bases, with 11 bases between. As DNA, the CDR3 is TGTGCCAGCAGCCCCTCGGAACGCTATGGCTACACCTTC. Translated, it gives CASSPSERYGYTF.

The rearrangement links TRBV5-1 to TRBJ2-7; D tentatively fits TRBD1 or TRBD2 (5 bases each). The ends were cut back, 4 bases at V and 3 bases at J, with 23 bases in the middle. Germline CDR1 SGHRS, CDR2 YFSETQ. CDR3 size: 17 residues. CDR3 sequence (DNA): TGCGCCAGCAGCGCGTTGCCCACCCCAGGGACGCACTACGAGCAGTACTTC. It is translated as CASSALPTPGTHYEQYF.

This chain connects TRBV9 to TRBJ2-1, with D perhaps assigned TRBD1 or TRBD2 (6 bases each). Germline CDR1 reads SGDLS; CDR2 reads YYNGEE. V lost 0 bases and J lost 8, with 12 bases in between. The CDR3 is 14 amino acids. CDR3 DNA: TGTGCCAGCAGCGTAGACGGGGGCACCCATGAGCAGTTCTTC. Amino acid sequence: CASSVDGGTHEQFF.

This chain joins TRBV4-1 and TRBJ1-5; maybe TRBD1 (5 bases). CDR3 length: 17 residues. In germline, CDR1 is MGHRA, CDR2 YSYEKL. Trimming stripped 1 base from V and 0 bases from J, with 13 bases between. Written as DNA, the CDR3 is TGCGCCAGCAGCCAAGTTCGGGGGACGTATAGCAATCAGCCCCAGCATTTT. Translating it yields CASSQVRGTYSNQPQHF.

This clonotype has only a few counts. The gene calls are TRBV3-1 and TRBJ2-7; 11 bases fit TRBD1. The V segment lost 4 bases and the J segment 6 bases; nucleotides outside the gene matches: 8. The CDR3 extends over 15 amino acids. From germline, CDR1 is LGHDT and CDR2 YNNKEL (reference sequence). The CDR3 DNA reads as TGTGCCAGCAGCCCCGCGTGGGACAGGGGGGGCGAGCAGTACGTC. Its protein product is CASSPAWDRGGEQYV.